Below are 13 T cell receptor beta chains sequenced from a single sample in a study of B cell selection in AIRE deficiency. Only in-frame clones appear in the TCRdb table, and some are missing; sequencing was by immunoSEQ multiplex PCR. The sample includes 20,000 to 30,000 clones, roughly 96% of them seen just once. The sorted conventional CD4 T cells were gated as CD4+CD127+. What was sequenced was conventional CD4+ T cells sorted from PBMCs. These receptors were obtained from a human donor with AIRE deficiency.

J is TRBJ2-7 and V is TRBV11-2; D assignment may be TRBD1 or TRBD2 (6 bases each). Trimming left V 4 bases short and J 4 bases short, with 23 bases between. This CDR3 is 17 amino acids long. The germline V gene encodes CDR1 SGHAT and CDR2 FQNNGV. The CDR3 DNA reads TGTGCCAGCAGCTCCCGGGGAGGTACGGGACAAATATACGAGCAGTACTTC. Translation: CASSSRGGTGQIYEQYF.

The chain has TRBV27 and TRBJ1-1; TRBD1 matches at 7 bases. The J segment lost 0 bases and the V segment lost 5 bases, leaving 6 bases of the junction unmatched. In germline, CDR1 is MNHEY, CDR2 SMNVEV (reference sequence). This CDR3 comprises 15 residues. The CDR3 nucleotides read TGTGCCAGCAGTCCCCTCGGGACAGTGAACACTGAAGCTTTCTTT. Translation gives CASSPLGTVNTEAFF.

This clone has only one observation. The CDR3 sequence: CASRYRGGNTEAFF. The CDR3 DNA follows: TGTGCCAGCAGATACAGGGGGGGGAACACTGAAGCTTTCTTT. This chain joins TRBV28 and TRBJ1-1, with 8 nucleotides matching TRBD1. CDR1 is MDHEN, CDR2 SYDVKM, per germline. Trimming took 6 bases from V and 1 from J; bases not matched to a gene: 4. This CDR3 comprises 14 residues. Full variable domain (remainder filled in from reference TRBV28 and TRBJ1-1): DVKVTQSSRYLVKRTGEKVFLECVQDMDHENMFWYRQDPGLGLRLIYFSYDVKMKEKGDIPEGYSVSREKKERFSLILESASTNQTSMYLCASRYRGGNTEAFFGQGTRLTVV.

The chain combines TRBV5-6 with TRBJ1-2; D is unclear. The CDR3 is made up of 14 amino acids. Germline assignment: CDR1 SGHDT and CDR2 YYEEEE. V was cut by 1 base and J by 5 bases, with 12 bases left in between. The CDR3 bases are TGTGCCAGCAGCTTGAGTGGCCAGATTTATGGCTACACCTTC. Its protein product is CASSLSGQIYGYTF.

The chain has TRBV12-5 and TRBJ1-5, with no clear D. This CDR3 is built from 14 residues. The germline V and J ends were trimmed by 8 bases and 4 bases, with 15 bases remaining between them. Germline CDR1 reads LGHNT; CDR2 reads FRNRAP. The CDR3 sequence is CASTMLEQNQPQHF. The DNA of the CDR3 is TGTGCTAGTACTATGTTAGAACAGAATCAGCCCCAGCATTTT.

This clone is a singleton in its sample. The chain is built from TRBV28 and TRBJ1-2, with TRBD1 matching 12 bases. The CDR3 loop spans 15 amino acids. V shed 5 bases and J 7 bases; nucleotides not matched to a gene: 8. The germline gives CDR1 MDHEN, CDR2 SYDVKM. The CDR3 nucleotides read TGTGCCAGCAGTCCCCCGGGACAGGGGGCATTTGGCTACACCTTC. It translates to CASSPPGQGAFGYTF.

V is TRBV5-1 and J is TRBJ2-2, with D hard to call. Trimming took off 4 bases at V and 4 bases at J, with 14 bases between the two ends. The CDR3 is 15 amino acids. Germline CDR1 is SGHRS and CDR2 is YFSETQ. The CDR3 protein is CASSPPEIRTGELFF. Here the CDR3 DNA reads TGCGCCAGCAGCCCACCCGAGATACGCACCGGGGAGCTGTTTTTT.

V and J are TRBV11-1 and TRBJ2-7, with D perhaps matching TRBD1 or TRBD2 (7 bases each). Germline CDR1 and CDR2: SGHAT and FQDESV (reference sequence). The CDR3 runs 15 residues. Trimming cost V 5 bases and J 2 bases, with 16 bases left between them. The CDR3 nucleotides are TGTGCCAGCAGCCCTAGGGGGGGACAGACCTACGAGCAGTACTTC. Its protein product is CASSPRGGQTYEQYF.

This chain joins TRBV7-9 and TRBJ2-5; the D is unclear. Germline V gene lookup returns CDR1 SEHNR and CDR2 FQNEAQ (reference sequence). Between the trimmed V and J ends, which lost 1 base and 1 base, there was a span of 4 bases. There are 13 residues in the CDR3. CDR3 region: CASSLGPQETQYF. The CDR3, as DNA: TGTGCCAGCAGCTTAGGGCCCCAAGAGACCCAGTACTTC.

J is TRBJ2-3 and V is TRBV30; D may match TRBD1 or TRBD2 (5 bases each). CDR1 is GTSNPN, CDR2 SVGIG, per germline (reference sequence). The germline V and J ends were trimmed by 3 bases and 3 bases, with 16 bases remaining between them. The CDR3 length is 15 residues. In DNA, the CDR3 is TGTGCCTGGAGCAAACCGGGACGATTAACAGATACGCAGTATTTT. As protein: CAWSKPGRLTDTQYF.

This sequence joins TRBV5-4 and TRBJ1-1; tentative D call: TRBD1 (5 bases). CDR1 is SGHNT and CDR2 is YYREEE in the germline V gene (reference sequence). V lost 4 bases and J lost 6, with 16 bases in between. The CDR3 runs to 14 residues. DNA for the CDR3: TGTGCCAGCAGCCGGGACCTCCAACTCGCTGAAGCTTTCTTT. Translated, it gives CASSRDLQLAEAFF.

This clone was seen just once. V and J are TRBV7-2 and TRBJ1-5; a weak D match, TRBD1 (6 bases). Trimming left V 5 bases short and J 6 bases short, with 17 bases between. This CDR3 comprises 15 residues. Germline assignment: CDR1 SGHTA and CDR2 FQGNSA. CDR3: CASSPTRTASQPQHF. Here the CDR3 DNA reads TGTGCCAGCAGCCCAACGCGGACAGCGTCTCAGCCCCAGCATTTT.

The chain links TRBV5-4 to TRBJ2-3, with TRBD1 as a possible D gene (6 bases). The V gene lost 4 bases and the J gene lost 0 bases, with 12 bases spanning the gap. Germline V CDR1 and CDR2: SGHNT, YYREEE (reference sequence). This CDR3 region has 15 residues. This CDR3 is CASSSTGKSTDTQYF. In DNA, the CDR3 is TGTGCCAGCAGCAGCACAGGGAAGAGCACAGATACGCAGTATTTT.